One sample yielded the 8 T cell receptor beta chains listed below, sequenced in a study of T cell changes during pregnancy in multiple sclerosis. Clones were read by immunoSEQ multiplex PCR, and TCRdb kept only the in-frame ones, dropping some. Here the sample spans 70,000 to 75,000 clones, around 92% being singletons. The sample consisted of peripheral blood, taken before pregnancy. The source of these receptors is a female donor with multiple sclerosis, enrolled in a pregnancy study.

CDR3 in amino acids: CASTTLSRAGELFF. The CDR3 nucleotides read TGTGCCAGCACCACCCTATCCCGCGCCGGGGAGCTGTTTTTT. The chain has TRBV5-4 and TRBJ2-2; D gene ambiguous. Per the germline V gene, CDR1 is SGHNT and CDR2 is YYREEE (reference sequence). This CDR3 comprises 14 residues. V gave up 6 bases and J gave up 6 bases, with 15 bases separating them.

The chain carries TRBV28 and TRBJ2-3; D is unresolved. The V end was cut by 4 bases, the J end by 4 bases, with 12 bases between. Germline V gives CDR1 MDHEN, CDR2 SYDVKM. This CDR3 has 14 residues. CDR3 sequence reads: CASSSPGAPDTQYF. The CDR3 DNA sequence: TGTGCCAGCAGTTCTCCCGGTGCCCCAGATACGCAGTATTTT. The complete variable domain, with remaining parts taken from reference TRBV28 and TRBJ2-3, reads DVKVTQSSRYLVKRTGEKVFLECVQDMDHENMFWYRQDPGLGLRLIYFSYDVKMKEKGDIPEGYSVSREKKERFSLILESASTNQTSMYLCASSSPGAPDTQYFGPGTRLTVL.

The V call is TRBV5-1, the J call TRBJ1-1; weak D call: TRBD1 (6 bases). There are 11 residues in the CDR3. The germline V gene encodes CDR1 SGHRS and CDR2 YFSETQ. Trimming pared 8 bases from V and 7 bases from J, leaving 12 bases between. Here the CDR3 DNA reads TGCGCCAGTAGGGGGGGAATTGAAGCTTTCTTT. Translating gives CASRGGIEAFF.

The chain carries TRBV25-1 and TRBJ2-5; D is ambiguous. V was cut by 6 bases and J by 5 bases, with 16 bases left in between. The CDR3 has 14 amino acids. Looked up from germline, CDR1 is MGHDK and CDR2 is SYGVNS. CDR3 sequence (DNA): TGTGCCAGCAGGAGATTCGGCGGTGGGGAGACCCAGTACTTC. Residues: CASRRFGGGETQYF.

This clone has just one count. In nucleotides, the CDR3 is TGCGCCAGCAGCCCCGGGACAGAGGTCTATGGCTACACCTTC. Amino acid sequence: CASSPGTEVYGYTF. The rearrangement uses TRBV4-1 and TRBJ1-2, with 7 bases fitting TRBD1. Germline lookup yields CDR1 MGHRA and CDR2 YSYEKL. The length of the CDR3 is 14 residues. Losses at the gene ends were 4 bases for V and 4 bases for J; bases not matched to a gene: 6.

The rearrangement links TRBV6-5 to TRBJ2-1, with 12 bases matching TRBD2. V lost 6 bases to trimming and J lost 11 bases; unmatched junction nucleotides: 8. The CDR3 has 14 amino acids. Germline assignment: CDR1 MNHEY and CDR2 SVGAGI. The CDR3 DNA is TGTGCCAGCAGCCGCCGACTAGCGGGAGAACAGCAGTTCTTC. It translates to CASSRRLAGEQQFF.

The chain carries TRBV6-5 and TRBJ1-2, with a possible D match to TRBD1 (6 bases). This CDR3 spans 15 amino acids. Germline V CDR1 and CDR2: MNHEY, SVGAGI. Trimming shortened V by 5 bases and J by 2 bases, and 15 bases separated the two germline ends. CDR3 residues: CASSPSGTPNYGYTF. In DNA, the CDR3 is TGTGCCAGCAGTCCCAGTGGGACACCCAACTATGGCTACACCTTC.

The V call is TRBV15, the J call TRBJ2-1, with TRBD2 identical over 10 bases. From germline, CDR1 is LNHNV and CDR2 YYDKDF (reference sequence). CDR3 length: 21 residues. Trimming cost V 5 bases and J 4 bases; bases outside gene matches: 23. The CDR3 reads CATSGCGSPSRLAGEYNEQFF. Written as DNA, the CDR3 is TGTGCCACCAGCGGGTGTGGCAGTCCGTCCAGGCTAGCGGGGGAATACAATGAGCAGTTCTTC.